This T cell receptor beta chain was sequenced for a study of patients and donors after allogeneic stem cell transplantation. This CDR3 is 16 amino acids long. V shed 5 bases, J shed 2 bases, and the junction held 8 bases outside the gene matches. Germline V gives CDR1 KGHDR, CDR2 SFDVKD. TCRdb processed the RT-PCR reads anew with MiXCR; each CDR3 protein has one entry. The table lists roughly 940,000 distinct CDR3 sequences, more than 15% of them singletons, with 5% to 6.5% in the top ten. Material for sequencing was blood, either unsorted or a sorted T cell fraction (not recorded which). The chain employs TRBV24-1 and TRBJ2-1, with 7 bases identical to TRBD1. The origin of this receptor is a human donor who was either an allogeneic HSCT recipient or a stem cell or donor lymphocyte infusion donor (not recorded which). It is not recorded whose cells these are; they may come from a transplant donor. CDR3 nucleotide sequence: TGTGCCACCAGTGCCCCCCTCGGGACAGCCTACAATGAGCAGTTCTTC. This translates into CATSAPLGTAYNEQFF.